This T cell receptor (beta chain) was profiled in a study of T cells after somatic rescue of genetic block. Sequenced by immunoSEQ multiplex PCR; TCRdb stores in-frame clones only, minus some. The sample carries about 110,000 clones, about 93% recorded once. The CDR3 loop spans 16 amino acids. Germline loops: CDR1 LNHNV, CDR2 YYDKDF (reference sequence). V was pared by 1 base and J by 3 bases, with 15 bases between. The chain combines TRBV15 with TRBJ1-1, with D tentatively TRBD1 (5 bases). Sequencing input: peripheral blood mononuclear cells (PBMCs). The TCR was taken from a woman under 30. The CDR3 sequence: CATSRGLGRGDTEAFF. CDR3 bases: TGTGCCACCAGCAGAGGACTTGGTCGGGGGGACACTGAAGCTTTCTTT.